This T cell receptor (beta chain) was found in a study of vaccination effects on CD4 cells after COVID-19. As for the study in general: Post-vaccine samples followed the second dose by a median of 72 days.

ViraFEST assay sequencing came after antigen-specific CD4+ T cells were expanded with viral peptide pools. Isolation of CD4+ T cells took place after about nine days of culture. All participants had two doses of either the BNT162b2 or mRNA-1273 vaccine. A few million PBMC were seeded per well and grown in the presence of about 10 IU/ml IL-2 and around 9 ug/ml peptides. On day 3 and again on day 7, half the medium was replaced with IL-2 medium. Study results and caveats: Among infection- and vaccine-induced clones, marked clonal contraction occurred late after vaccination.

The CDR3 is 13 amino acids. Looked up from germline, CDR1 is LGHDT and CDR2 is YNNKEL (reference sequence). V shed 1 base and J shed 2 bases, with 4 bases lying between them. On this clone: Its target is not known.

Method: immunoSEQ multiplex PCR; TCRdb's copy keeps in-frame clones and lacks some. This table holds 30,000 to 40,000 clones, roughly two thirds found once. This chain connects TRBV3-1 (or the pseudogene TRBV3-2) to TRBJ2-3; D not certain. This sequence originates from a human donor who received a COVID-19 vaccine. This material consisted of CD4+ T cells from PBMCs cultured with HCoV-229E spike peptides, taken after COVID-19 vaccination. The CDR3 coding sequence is TGTGCCAGCAGCCAAGGGAACACAGATACGCAGTATTTT. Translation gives CASSQGNTDTQYF.